This T cell receptor beta chain was identified in a study of T cell responses to AZD1222 COVID-19 vaccine. Points from the study as a whole: The CD4 TCRs associated with vaccination extended across spike and predominated at 160-218 and 743-854. Among spike-specific TCRs, nearly half reportedly target unmutated variant regions. No day 14 peak samples; only post-peak repertoires were characterized.

Note on this clone: Its antigen is not identified.

Trimming took 5 bases from V and 6 from J, leaving 14 bases between them. Germline loops: CDR1 LNHDA, CDR2 SQIVND (reference sequence). CDR3 size: 13 residues. Sequenced by immunoSEQ multiplex PCR; TCRdb stores in-frame clones only, minus some. The data contain 200,000 or so clones, 80% to 90% of them singletons. The sequencing here drew on peripheral blood, taken on day 0 of MenACWY control vaccination. The receptor was isolated from an adult in good health. V is TRBV19 and J is TRBJ2-7; D is unclear. Here the CDR3 DNA reads TGTGCCAGTAGTCCCCCCTCTCGCGGCGAGCAGTACTTC. Amino acids: CASSPPSRGEQYF.